These T cell receptor beta chains were read from a single sample in a study of T cells in Graves' hyperthyroidism and ophthalmopathy. Each CDR3 protein gets one entry after TCRdb re-called the multiplex PCR reads with MiXCR. The sample shows 280,000 or so distinct CDR3 sequences, approximately 16% of them seen only once. The sequencing input was blood. The receptors shown here come from a woman between 45 and 60 years old with Graves' hyperthyroidism that later progressed to Graves' ophthalmopathy. Both conserved end residues are part of each CDR3. Fields, in order: CDR3 length, D gene, V gene, clone size, J gene, CDR3 protein. D genes are given only for firm matches. Expanded clones are given a class, and other clones once, few, many or no size at all.

12	.	TRBV18	many	TRBJ2-7	CASTTDSYEQYF
15	TRBD2	TRBV7-8	many	TRBJ2-1	CASSPVAGVLDEQFF
13	.	TRBV20-1	many	TRBJ1-2	CSARDYRQYGYTF
13	.	TRBV14	few	TRBJ2-7	CASSPRVRGEQYF
14	TRBD2	TRBV19	.	TRBJ2-7	CASSSGLAPYEQYF
20	.	TRBV12-3/TRBV12-4	few	TRBJ1-6	CASSLTLPRMGSPQNSPLHF
17	.	TRBV6-1	once	TRBJ2-3	CASSERGGAPSTDTQYF
14	.	TRBV30	many	TRBJ1-4	CAWSPGTGNEKLFF
16	.	TRBV19	once	TRBJ1-6	CASSIGAGLYNSPLHF
15	.	TRBV7-2	many	TRBJ2-7	CASSFTRDGSYEQYF
15	.	TRBV12-3/TRBV12-4	many	TRBJ1-2	CASSYTTSGEYGYTF
16	.	TRBV27	many	TRBJ1-1	CASSFTSGVMNTEAFF
16	TRBD2	TRBV5-1	many	TRBJ2-1	CASSSSPSGSLDEQFF
13	.	TRBV2	many	TRBJ1-2	CASSPAEHYGYTF
13	TRBD1	TRBV27	many	TRBJ2-5	CASSRDRVETQYF
17	TRBD1	TRBV28	.	TRBJ2-3	CASSNTGDRGHSDTQYF
16	TRBD2	TRBV4-1	few	TRBJ2-5	CASSQGDSGRGETQYF
16	.	TRBV12-3/TRBV12-4	many	TRBJ1-5	CASSLDIGTINQPQHF
15	.	TRBV20-1	.	TRBJ1-6	CSASVSGKADSPLHF
15	TRBD1	TRBV5-1	many	TRBJ1-1	CASSLGQGKATEAFF